The T cell receptor beta chain described here comes from a study of identical twins. The CDR3 extends over 14 amino acids. Trimming removed 10 bases at V and 3 bases at J, with 19 bases between. The germline gives CDR1 ENHRY, CDR2 SYGVKD. This clonotype was picked up a small number of times. Its matching antigen is unknown. Overall study findings and caveats: For cord blood, abundant beta clonotypes had fewer insertions, unlike memory repertoires, which showed none. Out-of-frame sharing of TCR alpha in monozygotic twins was underestimated by models.

Through template switching, a universal primer site was introduced, and the cDNA contained unique molecular identifiers. TCRdb ran MiXCR on the 5' RACE reads and lists one entry per CDR3 protein. There are some 590,000 distinct CDR3 sequences in the sample; roughly 9.5% occur only once, and 2.5% to 3.5% lies in the top ten. The same sample was also studied in work on yellow fever vaccine responses in identical twins. That source reports: Twins reportedly mounted vaccine T cell responses that seemed partly convergent, partly personalized.

The chain has TRBV10-3 and TRBJ2-7, with D perhaps matching TRBD1 (5 bases). The sample consisted of PBMCs. This TCR derives from a woman aged 18-29 years in good health. CDR3: CATRVVVQDYEQYF. In DNA, the CDR3 is TGTGCCACACGAGTGGTTGTACAGGACTACGAGCAGTACTTC.